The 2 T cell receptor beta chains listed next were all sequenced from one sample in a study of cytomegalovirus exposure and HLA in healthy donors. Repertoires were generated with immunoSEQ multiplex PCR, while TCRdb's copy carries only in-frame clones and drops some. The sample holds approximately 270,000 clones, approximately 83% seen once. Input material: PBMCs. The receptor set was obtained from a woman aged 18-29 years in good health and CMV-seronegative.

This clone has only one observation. CDR3 sequence (DNA): TGTGCCAGCAGCTTAGGTGCGGGATCAGTCAGTGAGCAGTTCTTC. It yields the protein CASSLGAGSVSEQFF. The rearrangement links TRBV7-9 to TRBJ2-1; perhaps TRBD2 as D (6 bases). In germline, CDR1 is SEHNR, CDR2 FQNEAQ (reference sequence). The V end was cut by 1 base, the J end by 9 bases, with 16 bases between. The CDR3 runs to 15 residues.

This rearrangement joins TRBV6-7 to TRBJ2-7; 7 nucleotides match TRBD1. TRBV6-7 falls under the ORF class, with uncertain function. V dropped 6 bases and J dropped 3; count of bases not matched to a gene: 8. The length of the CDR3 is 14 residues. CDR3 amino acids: CASRTRDRDYEQYF. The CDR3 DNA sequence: TGTGCCAGCAGAACTAGGGACAGAGACTACGAGCAGTACTTC.